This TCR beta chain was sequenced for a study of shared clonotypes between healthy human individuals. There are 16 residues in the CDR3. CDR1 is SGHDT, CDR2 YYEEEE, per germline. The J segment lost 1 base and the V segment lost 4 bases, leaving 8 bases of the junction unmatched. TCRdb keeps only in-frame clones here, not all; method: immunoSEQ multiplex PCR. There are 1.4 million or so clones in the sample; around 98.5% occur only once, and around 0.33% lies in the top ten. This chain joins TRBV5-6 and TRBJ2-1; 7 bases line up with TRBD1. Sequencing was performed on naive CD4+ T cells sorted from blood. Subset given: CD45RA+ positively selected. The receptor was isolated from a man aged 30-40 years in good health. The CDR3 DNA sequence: TGTGCCAGCAGCGGCCTTCCGACAGGGTCCTACAATGAGCAGTTCTTC. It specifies CASSGLPTGSYNEQFF. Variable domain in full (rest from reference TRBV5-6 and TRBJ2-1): DAGVTQSPTHLIKTRGQQVTLRCSPKSGHDTVSWYQQALGQGPQFIFQYYEEEERQRGNFPDRFSGHQFPNYSSELNVNALLLGDSALYLCASSGLPTGSYNEQFFGPGTRLTVL.